The rows below give T cell receptor beta chains drawn from one sample of a study of cytomegalovirus exposure and HLA in healthy donors. Generated by immunoSEQ multiplex PCR, the TCRdb table keeps only in-frame clones and is missing some. The data hold some 80,000 clones, with around 77% observed a single time. The sample comprised PBMCs. All receptors derive from a man aged 50 to 59 in good health and CMV-seronegative. The CDR3 runs from the conserved cysteine through the conserved F or W. Each record gives: CDR3 DNA, CDR3 protein, J gene, clone size, V gene, D gene. D genes are given only for firm matches. Not every row has a clone size; where given, it reads once, few, many or a size class.

CDR3 DNA: TGTGCCAGTAACCTTGGACAGAGCTATGGCTACACCTTC
CDR3 protein: CASNLGQSYGYTF
J gene: TRBJ1-2
clone size: -
V gene: TRBV19
D gene: -

CDR3 DNA: TGCGCCAGCAGTGAGTCGGCCCCCCAGGGGGCGGACAATGAGCAGTTCTTC
CDR3 protein: CASSESAPQGADNEQFF
J gene: TRBJ2-1
clone size: -
V gene: TRBV10-1
D gene: TRBD1

CDR3 DNA: TGTGCCAGCAGTGGGGACGGGGGGGCCTACAATGAGCAGTTCTTC
CDR3 protein: CASSGDGGAYNEQFF
J gene: TRBJ2-1
clone size: -
V gene: TRBV2
D gene: TRBD2

CDR3 DNA: TGCGCCAGCAGCCAAGCTACATTGCAGGGCGCCTATGGCTACACCTTC
CDR3 protein: CASSQATLQGAYGYTF
J gene: TRBJ1-2
clone size: few
V gene: TRBV4-3
D gene: -

CDR3 DNA: TGTGCCAGCAGCTTGAGGGCAGGGGGAAATCAGCCCCAGCATTTT
CDR3 protein: CASSLRAGGNQPQHF
J gene: TRBJ1-5
clone size: -
V gene: TRBV5-5
D gene: TRBD1

CDR3 DNA: TGCGCCAGCAGCCAAGATAAGGGGACTAGCGGTAGCACAGATACGCAGTATTTT
CDR3 protein: CASSQDKGTSGSTDTQYF
J gene: TRBJ2-3
clone size: -
V gene: TRBV4-3
D gene: TRBD2

CDR3 DNA: TGTGCCAGCAGCACCCGAGCGGGGGGGAACACAGATACGCAGTATTTT
CDR3 protein: CASSTRAGGNTDTQYF
J gene: TRBJ2-3
clone size: -
V gene: TRBV9
D gene: TRBD2

CDR3 DNA: TGCAGTGCTAGAGGGGGCGGTGAAGCTTTCTTT
CDR3 protein: CSARGGGEAFF
J gene: TRBJ1-1
clone size: few
V gene: TRBV20-1
D gene: -

CDR3 DNA: TGTGCCAGCAGTATACAGGGTACTCAAGAGACCCAGTACTTC
CDR3 protein: CASSIQGTQETQYF
J gene: TRBJ2-5
clone size: -
V gene: TRBV2
D gene: -

CDR3 DNA: TGTGCCAGCAGCCCCCTTGTCTACGAGCAGTACTTC
CDR3 protein: CASSPLVYEQYF
J gene: TRBJ2-7
clone size: -
V gene: TRBV6-1
D gene: -

CDR3 DNA: TGTGCCAGCAGTATCGACTACACCGGGGAGCTGTTTTTT
CDR3 protein: CASSIDYTGELFF
J gene: TRBJ2-2
clone size: -
V gene: TRBV2
D gene: -

CDR3 DNA: TGTGCCTGGAGGCGAGCGGGGGGGCCGGATACGCAGTATTTT
CDR3 protein: CAWRRAGGPDTQYF
J gene: TRBJ2-3
clone size: -
V gene: TRBV30
D gene: TRBD2

CDR3 DNA: TGTGCCAGTAGTAGGGTTGACTACCAAGAGACCCAGTACTTC
CDR3 protein: CASSRVDYQETQYF
J gene: TRBJ2-5
clone size: -
V gene: TRBV19
D gene: -

CDR3 DNA: TGCGCCAGCAGCTTTAATGGAGGAAGCTCTGGAAACACCATATATTTT
CDR3 protein: CASSFNGGSSGNTIYF
J gene: TRBJ1-3
clone size: -
V gene: TRBV5-1
D gene: -

CDR3 DNA: TGTGCCATCAGTGAGTCGGCGGGACAGGGTACCTACGAGCAGTACTTC
CDR3 protein: CAISESAGQGTYEQYF
J gene: TRBJ2-7
clone size: -
V gene: TRBV10-3
D gene: TRBD1

CDR3 DNA: TGTGCCAGTAGTCCGCGACCTGACAGGGTGGGGATAGGGGCCAAAAACATTCAGTACTTC
CDR3 protein: CASSPRPDRVGIGAKNIQYF
J gene: TRBJ2-4
clone size: -
V gene: TRBV19
D gene: TRBD1

CDR3 DNA: TGTGCCAGCAGCTTGGGCACAGGGGGCTCACCCCTCCACTTT
CDR3 protein: CASSLGTGGSPLHF
J gene: TRBJ1-6
clone size: -
V gene: TRBV5-6
D gene: TRBD1

CDR3 DNA: TGTGCCAGCAGCTATTGGGGGACTAGCGGGACCACAGATACGCAGTATTTT
CDR3 protein: CASSYWGTSGTTDTQYF
J gene: TRBJ2-3
clone size: -
V gene: TRBV7-9
D gene: TRBD2

CDR3 DNA: TGTGCCAGCAGCTCCCGGGTCCCCGGGGAGCTGTTTTTT
CDR3 protein: CASSSRVPGELFF
J gene: TRBJ2-2
clone size: -
V gene: TRBV7-3
D gene: -

CDR3 DNA: TGTGCCAGCAGCTTGGAGAGCGGGGCCTACAATGAGCAGTTCTTC
CDR3 protein: CASSLESGAYNEQFF
J gene: TRBJ2-1
clone size: -
V gene: TRBV5-4
D gene: TRBD2

CDR3 DNA: TGTGTGTCGCGGGGCTCCTATGGCTACACCTTC
CDR3 protein: CVSRGSYGYTF
J gene: TRBJ1-2
clone size: -
V gene: TRBV28
D gene: -

CDR3 DNA: TGTGCCAGCAGTGGTACAAGGTCCTCAGGAAGCACCATATATTTT
CDR3 protein: CASSGTRSSGSTIYF
J gene: TRBJ1-3
clone size: -
V gene: TRBV25-1
D gene: -

CDR3 DNA: TGCGCCAGCAGCAAAAGTCCGGGACAGGGCACAGATACGCAGTATTTT
CDR3 protein: CASSKSPGQGTDTQYF
J gene: TRBJ2-3
clone size: -
V gene: TRBV5-1
D gene: TRBD1

CDR3 DNA: TGTGCCAGCAGCGTGGCCGGGACAACGAACACCGGGGAGCTGTTTTTT
CDR3 protein: CASSVAGTTNTGELFF
J gene: TRBJ2-2
clone size: few
V gene: TRBV9
D gene: -

CDR3 DNA: TGTGCCAGTAGTATAGTAGCGGGGGGGGCCGGGAGCACAGATACGCAGTATTTT
CDR3 protein: CASSIVAGGAGSTDTQYF
J gene: TRBJ2-3
clone size: -
V gene: TRBV19
D gene: TRBD2

CDR3 DNA: TGTGCCATCAGTGAGAGACAGGGAACTGAAGCTTTCTTT
CDR3 protein: CAISERQGTEAFF
J gene: TRBJ1-1
clone size: few
V gene: TRBV10-3
D gene: TRBD1

CDR3 DNA: TGTGCCGGCCGACAGGGAGGCAGCTCACCCCTCCACTTT
CDR3 protein: CAGRQGGSSPLHF
J gene: TRBJ1-6
clone size: -
V gene: TRBV6-6
D gene: TRBD1

CDR3 DNA: TGTGCCAGCAGCTTTCTGCGGGGGGGCGGGGCAGATACGCAGTATTTT
CDR3 protein: CASSFLRGGGADTQYF
J gene: TRBJ2-3
clone size: once
V gene: TRBV7-9
D gene: TRBD2

CDR3 DNA: TGTGCCAGCAGCCGATACAGGGGAAGCTCCTACAATGAGCAGTTCTTC
CDR3 protein: CASSRYRGSSYNEQFF
J gene: TRBJ2-1
clone size: -
V gene: TRBV5-6
D gene: TRBD1

CDR3 DNA: TGTGCCAGCAGTTGGACAGGGGAGGGCTGGCTGTTTTTT
CDR3 protein: CASSWTGEGWLFF
J gene: TRBJ2-2
clone size: -
V gene: TRBV28
D gene: TRBD1

CDR3 DNA: TGTGCCAGCAGCCAAGGAGGTCGACAGGGTTTCTTC
CDR3 protein: CASSQGGRQGFF
J gene: TRBJ1-2
clone size: -
V gene: TRBV14
D gene: TRBD1

CDR3 DNA: TGCGCCAGCAGCTTCATACAGAGCGGCTACAATGAGCAGTTCTTC
CDR3 protein: CASSFIQSGYNEQFF
J gene: TRBJ2-1
clone size: -
V gene: TRBV4-1
D gene: -

CDR3 DNA: TGTGCCAGCAGCCAAGTGGGGCTTCAAAACATTCAGTACTTC
CDR3 protein: CASSQVGLQNIQYF
J gene: TRBJ2-4
clone size: -
V gene: TRBV4-2
D gene: -

CDR3 DNA: TGTGCCAGCAGCCCGGGACAGGGCTCTGATACTAATGAAAAACTGTTTTTT
CDR3 protein: CASSPGQGSDTNEKLFF
J gene: TRBJ1-4
clone size: -
V gene: TRBV7-8
D gene: TRBD1

CDR3 DNA: TGTGCCAGCAGCAAGGGACAGAATAATTCACCCCTCCACTTT
CDR3 protein: CASSKGQNNSPLHF
J gene: TRBJ1-6
clone size: few
V gene: TRBV9
D gene: TRBD1

CDR3 DNA: TGTGCCAGCAGTGAACAGAATCGAGGCTACACCTTC
CDR3 protein: CASSEQNRGYTF
J gene: TRBJ1-2
clone size: -
V gene: TRBV6-1
D gene: -

CDR3 DNA: TGTGCCAGCAGCGCGTCGCGGTACACAGATACGCAGTATTTT
CDR3 protein: CASSASRYTDTQYF
J gene: TRBJ2-3
clone size: few
V gene: TRBV7-6
D gene: -

CDR3 DNA: TGCGCCAGCAGTGTTAGTACTAACACTGAAGCTTTCTTT
CDR3 protein: CASSVSTNTEAFF
J gene: TRBJ1-1
clone size: -
V gene: TRBV10-2
D gene: -

CDR3 DNA: TGTGCCCTAGGTGTTGCTCGTAGTGGCTATACCTTC
CDR3 protein: CALGVARSGYTF
J gene: TRBJ1-2
clone size: -
V gene: TRBV30
D gene: -

CDR3 DNA: TGTGCCAGCAGTGTCGGGGAGACCCAGTACTTC
CDR3 protein: CASSVGETQYF
J gene: TRBJ2-5
clone size: -
V gene: TRBV2
D gene: -

CDR3 DNA: TGTGCCACAGGCCGAAACACCATATATTTT
CDR3 protein: CATGRNTIYF
J gene: TRBJ1-3
clone size: -
V gene: TRBV10-3
D gene: -

CDR3 DNA: TGCGCCAGCAGCCAAGGTACCTCCGTCGAGAAAGCTTTCTTT
CDR3 protein: CASSQGTSVEKAFF
J gene: TRBJ1-1
clone size: few
V gene: TRBV4-3
D gene: -

CDR3 DNA: TGTGCCAGCAGTAGGATGAGGGGGGGTGAGCAGTTCTTC
CDR3 protein: CASSRMRGGEQFF
J gene: TRBJ2-1
clone size: -
V gene: TRBV5-8
D gene: -

CDR3 DNA: TGTGCCAGCAGTTTTCTAGCGGGGGCCGAAGATACGCAGTATTTT
CDR3 protein: CASSFLAGAEDTQYF
J gene: TRBJ2-3
clone size: -
V gene: TRBV7-3
D gene: TRBD2

CDR3 DNA: TGTGCCAGCAGTCCTCGACAGGGCGTAGGCTACACCTTC
CDR3 protein: CASSPRQGVGYTF
J gene: TRBJ1-2
clone size: -
V gene: TRBV11-2
D gene: TRBD1

CDR3 DNA: TGTGCCACCAGCCCCACGCCCCGGAGGCCCCAGCATTTT
CDR3 protein: CATSPTPRRPQHF
J gene: TRBJ1-5
clone size: -
V gene: TRBV15
D gene: -

CDR3 DNA: TGTGCCAGCGGGGGGAGGGTCTCCTACAATGAGCAGTTCTTC
CDR3 protein: CASGGRVSYNEQFF
J gene: TRBJ2-1
clone size: -
V gene: TRBV6-1
D gene: TRBD2

CDR3 DNA: TGCAGTGCTAGAGACGGCGGGGGTCAGTACTTC
CDR3 protein: CSARDGGGQYF
J gene: TRBJ2-5
clone size: -
V gene: TRBV20-1
D gene: TRBD2

CDR3 DNA: TGTGCCAGCTCCCCCCGGACTAGCGGGGGGGGATACAATGAGCAGTTCTTC
CDR3 protein: CASSPRTSGGGYNEQFF
J gene: TRBJ2-1
clone size: -
V gene: TRBV18
D gene: TRBD2

CDR3 DNA: TGTGCCAGCAGCTCGCCTAGCGGGGGGGCCCGGGAGCTGTTTTTT
CDR3 protein: CASSSPSGGARELFF
J gene: TRBJ2-2
clone size: -
V gene: TRBV7-3
D gene: TRBD2

CDR3 DNA: TGTGCCAGCAGCCGCCGGGGGAACACTGAAGCTTTCTTT
CDR3 protein: CASSRRGNTEAFF
J gene: TRBJ1-1
clone size: -
V gene: TRBV27
D gene: -

CDR3 DNA: TGTGCCAGCTCACCACAAACGGCACAGGGGACGGGTACCTTC
CDR3 protein: CASSPQTAQGTGTF
J gene: TRBJ1-2
clone size: once
V gene: TRBV18
D gene: TRBD1